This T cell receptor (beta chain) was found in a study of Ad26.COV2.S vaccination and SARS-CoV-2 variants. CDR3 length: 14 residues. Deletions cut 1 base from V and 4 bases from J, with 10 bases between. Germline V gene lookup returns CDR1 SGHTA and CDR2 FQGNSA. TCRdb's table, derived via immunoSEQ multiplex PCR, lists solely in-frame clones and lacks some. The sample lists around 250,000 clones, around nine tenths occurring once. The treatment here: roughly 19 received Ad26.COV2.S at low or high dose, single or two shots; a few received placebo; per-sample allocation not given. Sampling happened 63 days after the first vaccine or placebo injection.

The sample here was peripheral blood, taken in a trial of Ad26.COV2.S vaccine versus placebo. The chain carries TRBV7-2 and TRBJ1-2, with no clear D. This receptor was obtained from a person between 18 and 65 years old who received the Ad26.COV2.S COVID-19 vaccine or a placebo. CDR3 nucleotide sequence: TGTGCCAGCAGCTTAGAGGCAGCTATCTATGGCTACACCTTC. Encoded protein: CASSLEAAIYGYTF.